This T cell receptor (beta chain) stems from a study of CD8 T cells in Susac syndrome. TEMRA cells were FACS-enriched and CD8+ and CD4+ T cells negatively isolated. A quantity of about 0.5 to 1 ug RNA underwent reverse transcription using random hexamers. TCR beta CDR3 was amplified by immunoSEQ multiplex PCR. This amplification extended across 54 Vbeta and 13 Jbeta segments. Each CDR3 protein is one row after TCRdb ran MiXCR on the immunoSEQ multiplex PCR reads. The table shows some 260,000 distinct CDR3 sequences, with approximately 85% occurring only once. The CDR3 length is 14 residues. Germline V gene data show CDR1 as LNHNV and CDR2 as YYDKDF (reference sequence). V was trimmed by 4 bases and J by 3 bases, leaving 12 bases between them.

This chain links TRBV15 with TRBJ2-5; unclear D gene. The source material was CD8+ T cells from PBMCs. This clonotype was obtained from a human donor with multiple sclerosis. The CDR3 DNA is TGTGCCACCAGCAATTCTCCCCCGGAAGAGACCCAGTACTTC. This translates into CATSNSPPEETQYF.